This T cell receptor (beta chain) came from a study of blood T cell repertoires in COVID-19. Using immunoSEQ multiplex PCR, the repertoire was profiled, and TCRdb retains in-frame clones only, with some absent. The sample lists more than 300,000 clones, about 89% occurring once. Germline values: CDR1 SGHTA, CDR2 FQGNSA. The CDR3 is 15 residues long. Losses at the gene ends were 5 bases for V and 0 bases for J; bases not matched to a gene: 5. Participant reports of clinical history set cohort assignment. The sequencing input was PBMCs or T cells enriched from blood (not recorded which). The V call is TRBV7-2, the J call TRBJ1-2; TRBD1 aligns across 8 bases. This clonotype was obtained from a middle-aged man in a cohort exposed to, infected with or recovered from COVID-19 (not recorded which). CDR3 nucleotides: TGTGCCAGCAGCCCGTACAGGGGGGCTAACTATGGCTACACCTTC. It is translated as CASSPYRGANYGYTF.